The TCR beta chain under discussion was sequenced for a study of blood T cells in healthy people across ages. On this clonotype itself: Its antigen is unknown.

Next came a second PCR, run for about 6 to 12 cycles, which used a sample-barcoded 5' primer along with a J-beta primer mix. Each CDR3 protein gets one entry after TCRdb re-called the 5' RACE reads with MiXCR. The data show over 950,000 distinct CDR3 sequences, with less than 45% seen just once and around 13% held by the top ten. The ends were cut back, 6 bases at V and 6 bases at J, with 8 bases in the middle. Per germline, CDR1 MNHNY and CDR2 SVGAGI (reference sequence). The CDR3 covers 12 residues. Points from the study as a whole: Per-million-T-cell TCR beta diversity fell roughly linearly with age.

The chain uses TRBV6-6 and TRBJ2-2; D unresolved. The source is a man in his late teens or twenties in good health. The specimen was blood. CDR3 residues: CASRPAPGELFF. For the CDR3, the DNA is TGTGCCAGCAGACCAGCCCCCGGGGAGCTGTTTTTT.